This TCR beta chain derives from a study of human T cells and chemical hapten exposure. Study background: Largely, small differences in pooled library volume made per-sample TCR yields vary. Findings and caveats of the study: Versus controls, expanded TCRs had significantly more large CDR3 similarity clusters. Following DPC sensitization, TCRs present above 1 in 1000 frequency showed no change. Donors had alopecia, so their immune response may differ from healthy people's.

As for time point: patch test 1, 2 weeks after DPC sensitization. As for treatment: therapeutic diphenylcyclopropenone sensitization with weekly scalp DPC. The authors' total RNA extraction used unfractionated whole blood. In the case of this clonotype: Its cognate antigen is unknown.

This CDR3 contains 16 residues. Germline V gene sequence: CDR1 DFQATT, CDR2 SNEGSKA (reference sequence). The V and J ends lost 6 bases and 6 bases respectively, with 24 bases between them. TCRdb reanalysed the RACE reads using MiXCR and keeps one entry per CDR3 protein. Found here are approximately 52,000 distinct CDR3 sequences, roughly 11% of them singletons; the top ten hold about 2%. The gene calls are TRBV20-1 and TRBJ2-1; D not certain. The receptor was isolated from a woman between 40 and 55 years old with alopecia areata. Some clones in this sample may be carry-over from other donors' samples. Sequenced here: whole blood, sampled in connection with sensitization to the hapten diphenylcyclopropenone (DPC). The CDR3, as DNA: TGCAGTGCCAACATGCGAGAGACCCTAAGAGGCAATGAGCAGTTCTTC. This encodes CSANMRETLRGNEQFF.